The 18 T cell receptor beta chains presented below share a single source sample, sequenced in a study of beta chain features in type 1 diabetes. Since all of the isolated RNA was reverse transcribed, expressed TCRB transcripts were what got sequenced. Data came from immunoSEQ multiplex PCR; TCRdb stores just in-frame clones and leaves some out. The table has about 410,000 clones, about 15% seen once; the top ten hold roughly 0.036%. Sequencing was done on a sample of naive CD4+ T cells from blood. These receptors were obtained from a man under 40 in good health.

This clone has a handful of counts. The V and J genes are TRBV25-1 and TRBJ2-7; 11 bases are a match to TRBD2. Germline V gene sequence: CDR1 MGHDK, CDR2 SYGVNS. This CDR3 is 14 amino acids long. V trimming: 6 bases; J trimming: 1 base; junction bases outside the gene matches: 2. The CDR3 region is CASSASGRSYEQYV. For the CDR3, the DNA is TGTGCCAGCAGCGCTAGCGGGAGGTCCTACGAGCAGTACGTC.

This chain joins TRBV10-3 and TRBJ1-1, with a weak D call TRBD1 (5 bases). Trimming stripped 5 bases from V and 2 bases from J, with 12 bases between. The CDR3 is 14 amino acids. The germline gives CDR1 ENHRY, CDR2 SYGVKD. CDR3 bases: TGTGCCATCAGTACCACGGGACGTAACACTGAAGCTTTCTTT. Translating gives CAISTTGRNTEAFF.

V and J are TRBV5-1 and TRBJ2-3, with D hard to call. CDR3 length: 15 amino acids. Trimming stripped 4 bases from V and 4 bases from J, with 16 bases between. Germline-derived CDR1 and CDR2 are SGHRS and YFSETQ. The CDR3 nucleotides are TGCGCCAGCAGCGTGAGGATAAACATTGCAGATACGCAGTATTTT. This encodes CASSVRINIADTQYF.

This clone occurred a few times. This rearrangement joins TRBV5-6 to TRBJ2-3; D could derive from TRBD1 or TRBD2 (6 bases each). The CDR3 is 15 residues long. Germline assignment: CDR1 SGHDT and CDR2 YYEEEE. Trimming removed 3 bases from V and 6 bases from J, with 17 bases in between. CDR3 DNA: TGTGCCAGCAGCTCGGTCGGGGGCCCTGAGGATACGCAGTATTTT. It encodes CASSSVGGPEDTQYF.

This clone was seen more than once but under ten times. The V gene is TRBV5-1, the J gene TRBJ1-2; perhaps TRBD1 as D (5 bases). The length of the CDR3 is 14 residues. Trimming left V 0 bases short and J 4 bases short, with 10 bases between. Per germline, CDR1 SGHRS and CDR2 YFSETQ. CDR3 loop: CASSLVEGTYGYTF. DNA for the CDR3: TGCGCCAGCAGCTTGGTTGAGGGGACCTATGGCTACACCTTC.

This clone was found a few times. V usage is TRBV4-2 and J usage is TRBJ1-6; TRBD1 is a possible D gene (5 bases). This CDR3 region has 13 residues. V gave up 2 bases and J gave up 8 bases, with 7 bases separating them. In germline, CDR1 is LGHNA, CDR2 YNFKEQ. In nucleotides, the CDR3 is TGTGCCAGCAGCCAATTGGGGGATTCACCCCTCCACTTT. Its protein product is CASSQLGDSPLHF.

The chain uses TRBV23-1 and TRBJ2-5; D is possibly TRBD2 (6 bases). TRBV23-1 is an ORF, with its function uncertain. The CDR3 sequence is 17 residues long. Trimming removed 3 bases from V and 5 bases from J, with 22 bases in between. The CDR3 sequence is CASSHHTTSRPHETQYF. DNA of the CDR3: TGCGCCAGCAGTCATCACACCACTAGCAGGCCACACGAGACCCAGTACTTC.

The chain carries TRBV7-9 and TRBJ2-2; D is unresolved. V was shortened by 7 bases and J by 4 bases, with 4 bases between the two germline ends. This CDR3 has 11 residues. Germline V gene lookup returns CDR1 SEHNR and CDR2 FQNEAQ (reference sequence). CDR3 loop: CASMGTGELFF. CDR3 DNA: TGTGCCAGCATGGGCACCGGGGAGCTGTTTTTT. The entire variable domain, with the rest obtained from reference TRBV7-9 and TRBJ2-2, is as follows: DTGVSQNPRHKITKRGQNVTFRCDPISEHNRLYWYRQTLGQGPEFLTYFQNEAQLEKSRLLSDRFSAERPKGSFSTLEIQRTEQGDSAMYLCASMGTGELFFGEGSRLTVL.

CDR3 DNA: TGTGCCAGGCGCGAGACAGCGAGCTCCTATAATTCACCCCTCCACTTT. This codes for CARRETASSYNSPLHF. The chain has TRBV2 and TRBJ1-6; possibly TRBD1 for D (5 bases). Between the trimmed V and J ends, which lost 9 bases and 0 bases, there was a span of 15 bases. The CDR3 sequence is 16 residues long. The germline V gene has CDR1 SNHLY and CDR2 FYNNEI.

The chain links TRBV6-5 to TRBJ2-3; D gene ambiguous. Trimming stripped 0 bases from V and 0 bases from J, with 10 bases between. Germline CDR1 and CDR2: MNHEY and SVGAGI. There are 16 residues in the CDR3. The CDR3 sequence: CASSYSHLSSTDTQYF. DNA for the CDR3: TGTGCCAGCAGTTACTCGCATCTATCTAGCACAGATACGCAGTATTTT.

This clone was seen a handful of times. V gene TRBV28 combines with J gene TRBJ2-4; no firm D call. The germline V gene has CDR1 MDHEN and CDR2 SYDVKM. CDR3 length equals 12 residues. V lost 3 bases to trimming and J lost 7 bases, with 7 bases between them. The CDR3 region has the DNA TGTGCCAGCAGTTTGTATCCGAACATTCAGTACTTC. Protein sequence: CASSLYPNIQYF.

This sequence joins TRBV11-1 and TRBJ2-2, with 7 bases identical to TRBD2. Germline CDR1 is SGHAT and CDR2 is FQDESV (reference sequence). The V and J ends lost 3 bases and 0 bases, in that order; junction bases with no gene match: 1. This CDR3 spans 15 amino acids. The CDR3 loop reads CASSFRGANTGELFF. CDR3 nucleotides: TGTGCCAGCAGCTTCCGGGGGGCGAACACCGGGGAGCTGTTTTTT.

This clone was seen more than once but under ten times. V is TRBV7-3 and J is TRBJ2-3; D is perhaps TRBD2 (6 bases). Per germline, CDR1 SGHTA and CDR2 FQGTGA. Trimming pared 4 bases from V and 3 bases from J, leaving 11 bases between. This CDR3 has 14 amino acids. CDR3 nucleotide sequence: TGTGCCAGCAGCTCTACTAGCAGGACAGATACGCAGTATTTT. Its protein is CASSSTSRTDTQYF.

This clone has more than one count but fewer than ten. J is TRBJ2-3 and V is TRBV7-2; D not certain. This CDR3 has 12 amino acids. CDR1 is SGHTA, CDR2 FQGNSA, per germline. V lost 6 bases, J lost 4 bases, and 8 bases lay in between. The chain's CDR3 is CASRYRADTQYF. CDR3 bases: TGTGCCAGCAGGTACCGCGCAGATACGCAGTATTTT.

The chain couples TRBV9 to TRBJ2-7; perhaps TRBD1 as D (6 bases). Per germline, CDR1 SGDLS and CDR2 YYNGEE. CDR3 length equals 16 residues. V lost 9 bases and J lost 6, with 28 bases in between. In nucleotides, the CDR3 is TGTGCCATAAGCCGCAGGGGTCTTTTGAAGTCTACCGAGCAGTACGTC. This gives the protein CAISRRGLLKSTEQYV.

This clone was seen more than once but under ten times. The CDR3 coding sequence is TGCAGTTCCGGGCCACAAGAGACCCAGTACTTC. Translated: CSSGPQETQYF. The chain couples TRBV20-1 to TRBJ2-5; no clear D. CDR1 is DFQATT, CDR2 SNEGSKA, per germline (reference sequence). Trimming cost V 8 bases and J 2 bases, with 9 bases left between them. The length of the CDR3 is 11 residues.

This CDR3 is CASSYPGQAYGYTF. The CDR3 coding sequence is TGTGCCAGCAGCTACCCCGGACAGGCCTATGGCTACACCTTC. The rearrangement links TRBV6-6 to TRBJ1-2, with 7 bases matching TRBD1. The trim removed 6 bases at V and 4 bases at J, leaving 8 bases unmatched. The germline V gene has CDR1 MNHNY and CDR2 SVGAGI (reference sequence). The CDR3 totals 14 residues.

The chain uses TRBV5-5 and TRBJ1-5, with D uncertain. The germline gives CDR1 SGHKS, CDR2 YYEKEE (reference sequence). V shed 5 bases and J shed 4 bases, with 7 bases lying between them. The CDR3 is 12 amino acids. CDR3 sequence (DNA): TGTGCCAGCAGTGGCGGGAATCAGCCCCAGCATTTT. Translating gives CASSGGNQPQHF.